Below are 7 T cell receptor beta chains sequenced from a single sample in a study of T cells in localized non-small cell lung cancer. Repertoires were generated with immunoSEQ multiplex PCR, while TCRdb's copy carries only in-frame clones and drops some. The table has around 100,000 clones, 87% seen once. The starting material was peripheral blood, obtained before any cancer treatment. All receptors come from a man aged 40 to 70 with stage I squamous cell lung carcinoma.

The chain carries TRBV4-2 and TRBJ1-2; no definite D call. The CDR3 contains 11 residues. V gave up 0 bases and J gave up 4 bases, with 0 bases separating them. Germline V gene lookup returns CDR1 LGHNA and CDR2 YNFKEQ. Here the CDR3 DNA reads TGTGCCAGCAGCCAAGACTATGGCTACACCTTC. Amino acid sequence: CASSQDYGYTF.

The gene calls are TRBV7-3 and TRBJ2-1; D may match TRBD1 or TRBD2 (6 bases each). The V end was cut by 5 bases, the J end by 5 bases, with 34 bases between. Germline V gives CDR1 SGHTA, CDR2 FQGTGA. The CDR3 covers 21 residues. The CDR3 loop reads CASSPRNGRRVTPGDDNEQFF. The CDR3 DNA reads TGTGCCAGCAGCCCAAGAAATGGCAGGAGGGTTACCCCAGGGGACGACAATGAGCAGTTCTTC.

This sequence joins TRBV6-6 and TRBJ2-1; 8 bases fit TRBD1. CDR3 size: 15 residues. CDR1 is MNHNY and CDR2 is SVGAGI in the germline V gene (reference sequence). V shed 3 bases and J 0 bases; nucleotides not matched to a gene: 1. The CDR3 coding sequence is TGTGCCAGCAGTTATACAGGGGGCTCCTACAATGAGCAGTTCTTC. Its protein product is CASSYTGGSYNEQFF.

This chain joins TRBV5-1 and TRBJ1-6, with D possibly matching TRBD1 (5 bases). V gave up 0 bases and J gave up 0 bases, with 7 bases separating them. CDR1 is SGHRS and CDR2 is YFSETQ in the germline V gene. The CDR3 spans 16 residues. CDR3 sequence: CASSLDRSSYNSPLHF. CDR3 coding DNA: TGCGCCAGCAGCTTGGACAGGAGCTCCTATAATTCACCCCTCCACTTT.

The genes are TRBV7-6 and TRBJ2-1, with a weak D call TRBD2 (6 bases). The CDR3 totals 14 residues. The germline V and J ends were trimmed by 7 bases and 10 bases, with 20 bases remaining between them. Germline values: CDR1 SGHVS, CDR2 FNYEAQ. CDR3 sequence reads: CASILSPPRGEQFF. CDR3 in DNA: TGTGCCAGCATCCTTAGCCCCCCCCGGGGGGAGCAGTTCTTC.

This sequence joins TRBV14 and TRBJ1-6; no definite D call. Trimming left V 1 base short and J 10 bases short, with 11 bases between. Germline lookup yields CDR1 SGHDN and CDR2 FVKESK. This CDR3 comprises 14 residues. The CDR3 is CASSQGNKRSPLHF. CDR3 in DNA: TGTGCCAGCAGCCAAGGCAACAAGCGATCACCCCTCCACTTT.

The chain carries TRBV29-1 and TRBJ1-4, with TRBD1 as a possible D gene (6 bases). The CDR3 extends over 15 amino acids. In germline, CDR1 is SQVTM, CDR2 ANQGSEA. V lost 6 bases, J lost 3 bases, and 17 bases lay in between. In DNA, the CDR3 is TGCAGCGTAACAGGGTTGGGGGTTGCTAATGAAAAACTGTTTTTT. Translating it yields CSVTGLGVANEKLFF. Together with reference TRBV29-1 and TRBJ1-4, the CDR3 gives the full variable domain: SAVISQKPSRDICQRGTSLTIQCQVDSQVTMMFWYRQQPGQSLTLIATANQGSEATYESGFVIDKFPISRPNLTFSTLTVSNMSPEDSSIYLCSVTGLGVANEKLFFGSGTQLSVL.